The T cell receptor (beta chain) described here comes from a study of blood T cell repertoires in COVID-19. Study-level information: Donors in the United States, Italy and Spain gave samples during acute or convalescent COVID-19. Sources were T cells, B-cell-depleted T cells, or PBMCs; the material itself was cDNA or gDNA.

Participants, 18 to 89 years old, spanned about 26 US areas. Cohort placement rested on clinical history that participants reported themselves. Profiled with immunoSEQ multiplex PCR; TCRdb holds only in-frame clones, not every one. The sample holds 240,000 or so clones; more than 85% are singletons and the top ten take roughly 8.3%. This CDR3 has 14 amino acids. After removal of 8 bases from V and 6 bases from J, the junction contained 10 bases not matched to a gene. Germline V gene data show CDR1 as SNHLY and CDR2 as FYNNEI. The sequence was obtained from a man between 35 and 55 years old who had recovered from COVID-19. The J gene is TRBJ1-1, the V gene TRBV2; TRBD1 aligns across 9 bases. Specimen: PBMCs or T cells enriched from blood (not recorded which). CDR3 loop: CASLRTGVVSEAFF. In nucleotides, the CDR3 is TGTGCCAGCCTAAGGACAGGGGTTGTGTCTGAAGCTTTCTTT.